A selection of T cell receptor beta chains follows, all from one sample in a study of OX40 agonist ivuxolimab in advanced cancers. The table came from immunoSEQ multiplex PCR; TCRdb's copy has only in-frame clones and leaves some out. Of over 20,000 clones listed, around 84% are singletons. The source material was CD4+ or CD8+ T cells sorted from blood, sampled in a trial of the OX40 agonist ivuxolimab. The source of these receptors is an adult with an advanced solid tumor such as melanoma, head and neck, liver or kidney cancer. The CDR3 runs from the conserved cysteine through the conserved F or W. D genes are given only for firm matches. Size is stated for part of the rows, as once, few or many counts, or as a class when the clone is expanded.

d_call,j_call,clone_size,v_call,cdr3_nt,cdr3_aa
TRBD1,TRBJ2-3,-,TRBV5-4,TGTGCCAGCAGCTTGGCAGGGGGCCGGGTTACAGATACGCAGTATTTT,CASSLAGGRVTDTQYF
-,TRBJ1-6,-,TRBV6-6,TGTGCCAGCAGTTCTGGAAGTAATTCACCCCTCCACTTT,CASSSGSNSPLHF
-,TRBJ1-5,-,TRBV30,TGTGCCTGGAGCCCCTTGCGGGGGTCGGTTTTACAGCCCCAGCATTTT,CAWSPLRGSVLQPQHF
TRBD1,TRBJ2-7,medium-sized,TRBV6-1,TGTGCCAGCAGTAGACAGGGGCGTTCCTACGAGCAGTACTTC,CASSRQGRSYEQYF
-,TRBJ2-2,medium-sized,TRBV7-2,TGTGCCAGCAGCTTAGAAGCTAGCGTAAACACCGGGGAGCTGTTTTTT,CASSLEASVNTGELFF
-,TRBJ1-4,-,TRBV7-2,TGTGCCAGCAGCCCAAGGGGACGGTATAATGAAAAACTGTTTTTT,CASSPRGRYNEKLFF
TRBD2,TRBJ2-1,-,TRBV5-1,TGCGCCAGCAGCTTTCGGACTAGCGGGGGGTCCAGCTCCTACAATGAGCAGTTCTTC,CASSFRTSGGSSSYNEQFF
-,TRBJ1-6,-,TRBV5-1,TGCGCCAGCAGCCGTACCGAGGCCGATTCACCCCTCCACTTT,CASSRTEADSPLHF
TRBD2,TRBJ2-3,few,TRBV6-4,TGTGCCAGCAGTGGGACTAGCGGGGGGCCAGATACGCAGTATTTT,CASSGTSGGPDTQYF
-,TRBJ1-6,-,TRBV5-4,TGTGCCAGCAGCTTGACGCGGTCCCGAAATTCACCCCTCCACTTT,CASSLTRSRNSPLHF
-,TRBJ2-7,-,TRBV7-6,TGTGCCAGCAGCTTGGGGTGGGACGGATCCTACGAGCAGTACTTC,CASSLGWDGSYEQYF
TRBD1,TRBJ2-7,-,TRBV5-6,TGTGCCAGCAGTTTCTCCGGGACAGGGGGCAGGGAGCAGTACTTC,CASSFSGTGGREQYF
TRBD1,TRBJ2-2,few,TRBV4-3,TGCGCCAGCAGCCAAAGTTGGACAGGGGGCTTCCCGAACACCGGGGAGCTGTTTTTT,CASSQSWTGGFPNTGELFF
-,TRBJ2-5,-,TRBV9,TGTGCCAGCAGCGTAGGGGGTAGCGGAGAGACCCAGTACTTC,CASSVGGSGETQYF
-,TRBJ2-5,-,TRBV4-1,TGCGCCAGCAGCCAAGTTGGGGTAGGCCGACAAGAGACCCAGTACTTC,CASSQVGVGRQETQYF
-,TRBJ2-2,-,TRBV11-2,TGTGCCAGCAGCTTAGTGGACGTCGGGGAGCTGTTTTTT,CASSLVDVGELFF
-,TRBJ2-7,-,TRBV29-1,TGCAGCGTTCCCAAGGGGTCCGTCGGCGAGCAGTACTTC,CSVPKGSVGEQYF
-,TRBJ1-5,-,TRBV19,TGTGCCAGTAGTATGCTTGGGGGCGGCAATCAGCCCCAGCATTTT,CASSMLGGGNQPQHF
TRBD1,TRBJ2-2,-,TRBV4-3,TGCGCCAGCAGCCAAGTCCCAGGGGGCATCGGGGAGCTGTTTTTT,CASSQVPGGIGELFF
TRBD1,TRBJ1-6,-,TRBV11-3,TGTGCCAGCAGCGAAGGGGGCGGCGTTAGAGATTCACCCCTCCACTTT,CASSEGGGVRDSPLHF
TRBD1,TRBJ2-4,-,TRBV6-1,TGTGCCAGCAGTGAGACCGGGACAGGGGCTTTAAAAGCCAAAAACATTCAGTACTTC,CASSETGTGALKAKNIQYF
TRBD1,TRBJ2-7,-,TRBV7-9,TGTGCCAGCAGAGGACAGGGGGCGATGAGCGAGCAGTACTTC,CASRGQGAMSEQYF
TRBD2,TRBJ2-1,-,TRBV2,TGTGCCAGCAGACCCTCTGCGGGAGTTTTGAATGAGCAGTTCTTC,CASRPSAGVLNEQFF
-,TRBJ2-1,-,TRBV4-2,TGTGCCAGCAGCTTATCGGGCGCCGGGAATGAGCAGTTCTTC,CASSLSGAGNEQFF
TRBD2,TRBJ2-1,-,TRBV6-5,TGTGCCAGCACGGAGGATAGCGGGGGGTCCAATGAGCAGTTCTTC,CASTEDSGGSNEQFF
-,TRBJ1-1,few,TRBV11-3,TGTGCCAGCAGCCCACGGGGGGGTACTGAAGCTTTCTTT,CASSPRGGTEAFF
TRBD2,TRBJ2-3,-,TRBV11-2,TGTGCCAGCAGCTTAGGCGCGGGGGGGGGCACAGATACGCAGTATTTT,CASSLGAGGGTDTQYF
-,TRBJ2-3,-,TRBV18,TGTGCCAGCTCACTAGGGACTCAACCGGATACGCAGTATTTT,CASSLGTQPDTQYF
-,TRBJ2-7,few,TRBV7-9,TGTGCCAGCAGCTTCGGGGGTAGGACAGGAGTTTCCCCCGAGCAGTACTTC,CASSFGGRTGVSPEQYF
TRBD1,TRBJ2-7,-,TRBV9,TGTGCCAGCAGCCTACTGGGACAGGGCTCTTACGAGCAGTACTTC,CASSLLGQGSYEQYF
-,TRBJ2-7,-,TRBV7-8,TGTGCCAGCAGCCTCTCCATTCGGGCCTACGAGCAGTACTTC,CASSLSIRAYEQYF
-,TRBJ2-7,-,TRBV27,TGTGCCAGCTGGCCTGCGACGGCCTACGAGCAGTACTTC,CASWPATAYEQYF
-,TRBJ2-4,few,TRBV28,TGTGCCAGCAGTTTAGTAGCGCTTCTAGCCAAAAACATTCAGTACTTC,CASSLVALLAKNIQYF
-,TRBJ2-3,few,TRBV6-4,TGTGCCAGCAGTGATGAGGCGGCCCTCACAGATACGCAGTATTTT,CASSDEAALTDTQYF
-,TRBJ1-5,-,TRBV6-1,TGTGCCAGCAGTGAAGGGCAGGGGCAGCCCCAGCATTTT,CASSEGQGQPQHF
-,TRBJ1-4,once,TRBV2,TGTGCCAGCAGTGTAACAGGGAACTGGCCCGAGGAAAAACTGTTTTTT,CASSVTGNWPEEKLFF
-,TRBJ1-5,-,TRBV6-5,TGTGCCAGCAGTGAACAGGGATTCAATCAGCCCCAGCATTTT,CASSEQGFNQPQHF
-,TRBJ2-7,once,TRBV6-6,TGTGCCTGCAGGGAGTACTATCTGGGGGAGCAGTACTTC,CACREYYLGEQYF
TRBD1,TRBJ2-3,-,TRBV7-3,TGTGCCAGCAGCTGGACAGGGAGAACAGATACGCAGTATTTT,CASSWTGRTDTQYF
TRBD1,TRBJ1-6,-,TRBV6-5,TGTGCCAGCAGTGGGGGACAGTTGAATTCACCCCTCCACTTT,CASSGGQLNSPLHF
-,TRBJ1-2,-,TRBV4-3,TGCGCCAGCAGCCAGGATAATGTGGGCTATGGCTACACCTTC,CASSQDNVGYGYTF